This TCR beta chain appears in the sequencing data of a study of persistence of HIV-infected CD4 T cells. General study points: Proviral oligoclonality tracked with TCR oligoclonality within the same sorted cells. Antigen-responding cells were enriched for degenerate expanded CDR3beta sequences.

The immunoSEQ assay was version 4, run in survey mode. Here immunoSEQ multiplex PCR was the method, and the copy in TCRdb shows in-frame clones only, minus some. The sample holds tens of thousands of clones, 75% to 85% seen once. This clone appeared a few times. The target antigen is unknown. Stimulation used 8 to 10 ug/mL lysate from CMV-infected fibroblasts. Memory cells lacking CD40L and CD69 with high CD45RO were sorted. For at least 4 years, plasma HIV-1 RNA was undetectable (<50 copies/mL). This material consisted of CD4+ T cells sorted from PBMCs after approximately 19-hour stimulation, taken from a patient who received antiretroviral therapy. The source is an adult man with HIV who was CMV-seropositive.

CDR3 sequence: CASSLEGWTEAFF. CDR3 in DNA: TGCGCCAGCAGCTTGGAGGGATGGACTGAAGCTTTCTTT. V and J are TRBV5-1 and TRBJ1-1; D remains ambiguous. V was pared by 0 bases and J by 5 bases, with 8 bases between. This CDR3 spans 13 amino acids. Germline loops: CDR1 SGHRS, CDR2 YFSETQ.